The present T cell receptor (beta chain) was sequenced within a study of shared clonotypes between healthy human individuals. Study-wide context: Researchers drew samples from a couple of women and three men aged 18 to 49.

Study-wide points: Investigators collected only blood, and repertoires in tissues likely differ. Naive subsets typically showed greater estimated richness than memory subsets.

Details on this clone: Its specificity is unknown.

A deep-level run was used for the assay. Libraries were prepared by immunoSEQ multiplex PCR; TCRdb keeps only in-frame clonotypes and omits some of them. The sample lists some 1.4 million clones, roughly 97% occurring once. Germline V gene data show CDR1 as MNHEY and CDR2 as SVGAGI. This CDR3 contains 14 residues. V was cut by 2 bases and J by 1 base, with 8 bases left in between. The rearrangement links TRBV6-5 to TRBJ1-1; possible D gene TRBD1, 5 bases. The sample comprised naive CD4+ T cells sorted from blood. Subset in this sample: CD45RA+ positively selected. The receptor comes from a man aged 25-45 years in good health. The chain's CDR3 is CASSYGAGNTEAFF. CDR3 nucleotide sequence: TGTGCCAGCAGTTACGGGGCAGGGAACACTGAAGCTTTCTTT.